This passage covers 20 T cell receptor beta chains from one sample sequenced in a study of PD-L1 blockade in urothelial cancer. Time point denoted: pretreatment peripheral blood. Using immunoSEQ multiplex PCR, the repertoire was profiled, and TCRdb retains in-frame clones only, with some absent. The sample contains 50,000 to 65,000 clones, about 76% of which appear only once. The material was PBMCs, obtained around atezolizumab (anti-PD-L1) treatment. These receptors came from a man between 65 and 79 years old with urothelial cancer.

The CDR3 sequence is CASRRREGETQYF. The CDR3 DNA reads TGCGCCAGCAGACGACGGGAGGGCGAGACCCAGTACTTC. The V and J genes are TRBV5-1 and TRBJ2-5; 8 bases match TRBD2. V lost 5 bases, J lost 5 bases, and 5 bases stayed unmatched. Germline lookup yields CDR1 SGHRS and CDR2 YFSETQ. The length of the CDR3 is 13 residues.

This clone was detected only once. The chain recombines TRBV6-6 with TRBJ2-7, with D possibly TRBD1 on 6 matching bases. Germline CDR1 is MNHNY and CDR2 is SVGAGI (reference sequence). V gave up 7 bases and J gave up 0 bases, with 13 bases separating them. CDR3 length: 14 amino acids. CDR3 sequence: CASNKDRSSYEQYF. As DNA, the CDR3 is TGTGCCAGCAACAAAGACAGGAGCTCCTACGAGCAGTACTTC.

This clone turned up a few times. This chain connects TRBV27 to TRBJ2-3, with 10 bases fitting TRBD2. The V and J ends lost 5 bases and 11 bases, in that order; junction bases with no gene match: 10. CDR1 and CDR2 from the germline V gene are MNHEY and SMNVEV (reference sequence). CDR3 length: 14 residues. CDR3 sequence reads: CASSPGLAAPLQYF. CDR3 in DNA: TGTGCCAGCAGTCCAGGACTAGCGGCCCCCTTGCAGTATTTT.

This clone appeared a few times. This chain uses TRBV29-1 with TRBJ2-1, with D possibly being TRBD2 (6 bases). The CDR3 extends over 10 amino acids. The germline CDR1 and CDR2 sequences are SQVTM and ANQGSEA. Deletions cut 7 bases from V and 8 bases from J, with 9 bases between. CDR3 protein: CSGRGYEQFF. The CDR3 nucleotides read TGCAGCGGCCGGGGGTATGAGCAGTTCTTC.

CDR3 nucleotide sequence: TGCGCCAGCAGCCCAGGGACTAGCGGGACGGCGGGAGGAGAGACCCAGTACTTC. Translation gives CASSPGTSGTAGGETQYF. The rearrangement joins TRBV5-1 to TRBJ2-5; 13 bases fit TRBD2. Germline V gene data show CDR1 as SGHRS and CDR2 as YFSETQ. The CDR3 contains 18 residues. The V gene end was trimmed by 4 bases and the J gene end by 4 bases; junction bases not matched to a gene: 13.

The chain has TRBV27 and TRBJ1-2; TRBD1 matches 8 bases. CDR3 length: 15 residues. From germline, CDR1 is MNHEY and CDR2 SMNVEV (reference sequence). V gave up 4 bases and J gave up 4 bases; unmatched junction bases: 8. CDR3 sequence (DNA): TGTGCCAGCAGTTGGACAGGGACAACCCTCTATGGCTACACCTTC. It is translated as CASSWTGTTLYGYTF.

This chain connects TRBV27 to TRBJ1-1; D is perhaps TRBD1 (6 bases). Trimming stripped 0 bases from V and 2 bases from J, with 10 bases between. CDR1 is MNHEY and CDR2 is SMNVEV in the germline V gene (reference sequence). The CDR3 totals 15 residues. The CDR3 is CASSLSSQGNTEAFF. CDR3 in DNA: TGTGCCAGCAGTTTATCGTCACAGGGCAACACTGAAGCTTTCTTT.

The chain links TRBV6-6 to TRBJ1-1; D is possibly TRBD1 (5 bases). Trimming left V 7 bases short and J 1 base short, with 13 bases between. Germline assignment: CDR1 MNHNY and CDR2 SVGAGI (reference sequence). This CDR3 contains 14 residues. The CDR3 is CASKSFTGNTEAFF. The CDR3 region has the DNA TGTGCCAGCAAATCTTTTACAGGGAACACTGAAGCTTTCTTT.

The chain is built from TRBV2 and TRBJ1-2; no clear D gene. The CDR3 runs to 12 residues. Between the trimmed V and J ends, which lost 9 bases and 6 bases, there was a span of 14 bases. Germline V CDR1 and CDR2: SNHLY, FYNNEI. The CDR3 here is CASRETGDGYTF. CDR3 coding DNA: TGTGCCAGTAGAGAGACGGGAGATGGCTACACCTTC. The full variable domain, in which reference TRBV2 and TRBJ1-2 provide the parts outside the CDR3, is EPEVTQTPSHQVTQMGQEVILRCVPISNHLYFYWYRQILGQKVEFLVSFYNNEISEKSEIFDDQFSVERPDGSNFTLKIRSTKLEDSAMYFCASRETGDGYTFGSGTRLTVV.

The rearrangement uses TRBV2 and TRBJ1-6; D uncertain. Germline-derived CDR1 and CDR2 are SNHLY and FYNNEI. The CDR3 covers 14 residues. Deletions cut 4 bases from V and 12 bases from J, with 16 bases between. The chain's CDR3 is CASSALRPEGPLHF. The CDR3, as DNA: TGTGCCAGCAGTGCGCTGAGACCGGAGGGACCCCTCCACTTT.

This clone was recorded only once. CDR3 amino acids: CASSLQIYEQYF. CDR3 nucleotides: TGTGCCAGCAGCCTACAGATTTACGAGCAGTACTTC. The chain links TRBV5-8 to TRBJ2-7; D is unclear. This CDR3 region has 12 residues. The V gene's germline CDR1 is SGHTS and CDR2 YDEGEE. V was trimmed by 4 bases and J by 4 bases, leaving 9 bases between them.

This chain uses TRBV27 with TRBJ2-1; TRBD2 aligns across 8 bases. V shed 5 bases, J shed 7 bases, and the junction held 10 bases outside the gene matches. The CDR3 is 15 amino acids. Looked up from germline, CDR1 is MNHEY and CDR2 is SMNVEV (reference sequence). CDR3 amino acids: CASSPQRELLNEQFF. The CDR3 DNA is TGTGCCAGCAGTCCCCAGCGGGAGCTATTAAATGAGCAGTTCTTC.

The CDR3 nucleotides are TGTGCCAGCAGCCAAGATCACGGGGCTGGAAACACCATATATTTT. Translated, it gives CASSQDHGAGNTIYF. The genes are TRBV4-2 and TRBJ1-3, with D unclear. The CDR3 runs 15 residues. Germline assignment: CDR1 LGHNA and CDR2 YNFKEQ. V gave up 0 bases and J gave up 2 bases, with 8 bases separating them.

This chain links TRBV7-9 with TRBJ2-7; the D gene is possibly TRBD2 (5 bases). V was cut by 2 bases and J by 0 bases, with 8 bases left in between. This CDR3 has 14 amino acids. Germline V gives CDR1 SEHNR, CDR2 FQNEAQ (reference sequence). In DNA form, the CDR3 reads TGTGCCAGCAGCTTATGGGAGAGCTCCTACGAGCAGTACTTC. Translating gives CASSLWESSYEQYF.

The V gene is TRBV10-3, the J gene TRBJ1-2; D is possibly TRBD1 (5 bases). Germline values: CDR1 ENHRY, CDR2 SYGVKD. The CDR3 length is 14 residues. Trimming shortened V by 0 bases and J by 7 bases, and 12 bases separated the two germline ends. The CDR3 loop reads CAISESEAGPGYTF. The CDR3 DNA reads as TGTGCCATCAGTGAGTCAGAGGCAGGGCCTGGCTACACCTTC.

The V and J genes are TRBV7-8 and TRBJ2-5, with D perhaps matching TRBD2 (6 bases). The germline gives CDR1 SGHVS, CDR2 FQNEAQ. The V and J ends lost 5 bases and 4 bases respectively, with 11 bases between them. The CDR3 contains 13 residues. The CDR3 DNA reads as TGTGCCAGCAGCGCGGGACCGACAGAGACCCAGTACTTC. This encodes CASSAGPTETQYF.

The J gene is TRBJ2-1, the V gene TRBV18; 12 positions agree with TRBD2. The CDR3 runs to 15 residues. CDR1 and CDR2 from the germline V gene are KGHSH and LQKENI. Trimming took 3 bases from V and 5 from J; bases not matched to a gene: 2. Written as DNA, the CDR3 is TGTGCCAGCTCACCCGGACTAGCGGGGCACAATGAGCAGTTCTTC. This gives the protein CASSPGLAGHNEQFF.

The chain employs TRBV6-5 and TRBJ1-3; 8 nucleotides match TRBD1. Germline V CDR1 and CDR2: MNHEY, SVGAGI. The CDR3 spans 14 residues. The J segment lost 4 bases and the V segment lost 4 bases, leaving 3 bases of the junction unmatched. The chain's CDR3 is CASSLRQGGNTIYF. The CDR3, as DNA: TGTGCCAGCAGTTTACGACAGGGGGGAAACACCATATATTTT.

This clone is a singleton in its sample. J is TRBJ1-2 and V is TRBV6-5; D not certain. CDR1 is MNHEY and CDR2 is SVGAGI in the germline V gene. The CDR3 spans 15 residues. V dropped 0 bases and J dropped 8 bases, with 16 bases sitting between them. CDR3 coding DNA: TGTGCCAGCAGTTACTCCTTGGGCCATGGTGGGGGCTACACCTTC. Translated: CASSYSLGHGGGYTF.

CDR3 loop: CATSRDRSNEQFF. In DNA form, the CDR3 reads TGTGCCACCAGCAGAGATAGGAGCAATGAGCAGTTCTTC. The chain employs TRBV15 and TRBJ2-1; D is uncertain. The V and J ends lost 0 bases and 6 bases respectively, with 6 bases between them. The CDR3 consists of 13 residues. From germline, CDR1 is LNHNV and CDR2 YYDKDF (reference sequence).